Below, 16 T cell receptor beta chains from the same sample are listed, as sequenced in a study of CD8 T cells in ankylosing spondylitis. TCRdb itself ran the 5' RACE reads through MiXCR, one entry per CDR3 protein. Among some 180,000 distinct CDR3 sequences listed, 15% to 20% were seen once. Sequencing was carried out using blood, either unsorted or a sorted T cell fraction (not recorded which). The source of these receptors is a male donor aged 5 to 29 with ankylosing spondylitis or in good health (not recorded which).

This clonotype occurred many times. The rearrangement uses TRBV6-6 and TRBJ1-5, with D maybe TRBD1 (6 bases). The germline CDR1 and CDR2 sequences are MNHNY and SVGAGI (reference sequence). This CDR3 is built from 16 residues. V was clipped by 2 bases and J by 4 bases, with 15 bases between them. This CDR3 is CASSYREQGRNQPQHF. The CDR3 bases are TGTGCCAGCAGTTACAGAGAACAGGGAAGGAATCAGCCCCAGCATTTT.

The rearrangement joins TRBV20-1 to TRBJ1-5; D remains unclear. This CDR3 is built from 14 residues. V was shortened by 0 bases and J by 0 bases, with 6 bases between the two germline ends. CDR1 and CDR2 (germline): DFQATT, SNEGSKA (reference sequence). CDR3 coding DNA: TGCAGTGCTAGAGACCCTTTTAGCAATCAGCCCCAGCATTTT. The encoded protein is CSARDPFSNQPQHF.

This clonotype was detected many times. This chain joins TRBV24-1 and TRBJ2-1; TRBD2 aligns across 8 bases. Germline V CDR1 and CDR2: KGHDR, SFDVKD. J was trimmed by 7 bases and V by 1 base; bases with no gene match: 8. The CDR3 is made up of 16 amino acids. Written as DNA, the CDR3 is TGTGCCACCAGTGATTTTGGGCGGGAGGCGAGAAATGAGCAGTTCTTC. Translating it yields CATSDFGREARNEQFF.

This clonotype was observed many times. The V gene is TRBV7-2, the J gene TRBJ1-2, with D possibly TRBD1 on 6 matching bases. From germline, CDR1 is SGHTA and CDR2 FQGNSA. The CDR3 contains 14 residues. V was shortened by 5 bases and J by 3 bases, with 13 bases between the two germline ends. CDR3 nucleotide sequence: TGTGCCAGCAGCCCACAGGGCTTCGACTATGGCTACACCTTC. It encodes CASSPQGFDYGYTF.

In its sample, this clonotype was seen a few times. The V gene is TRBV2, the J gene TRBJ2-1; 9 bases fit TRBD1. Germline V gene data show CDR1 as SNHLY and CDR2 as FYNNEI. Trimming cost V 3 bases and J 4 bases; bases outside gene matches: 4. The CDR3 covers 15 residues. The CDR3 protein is CASSDSGQGYNEQFF. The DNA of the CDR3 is TGTGCCAGCAGTGATTCTGGACAGGGGTACAATGAGCAGTTCTTC. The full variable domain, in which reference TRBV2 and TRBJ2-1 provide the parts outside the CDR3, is EPEVTQTPSHQVTQMGQEVILRCVPISNHLYFYWYRQILGQKVEFLVSFYNNEISEKSEIFDDQFSVERPDGSNFTLKIRSTKLEDSAMYFCASSDSGQGYNEQFFGPGTRLTVL.

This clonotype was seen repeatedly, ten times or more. In DNA, the CDR3 is TGTGCCAGCAGTGCAAGGAGTCTCTACGAGCAGTACGTC. Translation: CASSARSLYEQYV. The chain couples TRBV14 to TRBJ2-7; D is uncertain. Trimming pared 6 bases from V and 3 bases from J, leaving 12 bases between. The CDR3 sequence is 13 residues long. Germline lookup yields CDR1 SGHDN and CDR2 FVKESK.

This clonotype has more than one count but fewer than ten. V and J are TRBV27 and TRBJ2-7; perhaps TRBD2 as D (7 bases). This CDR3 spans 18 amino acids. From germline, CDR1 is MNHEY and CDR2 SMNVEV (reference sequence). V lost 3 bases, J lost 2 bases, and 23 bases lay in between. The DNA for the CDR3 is TGTGCCAGCAGTTTTAAGGGAGGGGGGCTAGCCCCCACCTACGAGCAGTACTTC. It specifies CASSFKGGGLAPTYEQYF.

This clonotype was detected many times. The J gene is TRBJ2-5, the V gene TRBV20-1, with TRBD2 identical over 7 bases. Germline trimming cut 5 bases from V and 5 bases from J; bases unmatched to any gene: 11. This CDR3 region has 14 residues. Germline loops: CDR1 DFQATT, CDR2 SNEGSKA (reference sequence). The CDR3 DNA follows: TGCAGTGCTCATATAGCGGGCACAAGGGAGACCCAGTACTTC. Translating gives CSAHIAGTRETQYF.

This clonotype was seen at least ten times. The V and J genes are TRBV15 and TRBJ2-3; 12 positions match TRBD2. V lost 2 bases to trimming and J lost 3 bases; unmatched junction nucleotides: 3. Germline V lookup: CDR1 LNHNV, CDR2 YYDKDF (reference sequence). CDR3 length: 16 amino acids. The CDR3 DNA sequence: TGTGCCACCAGCAGAACAACTAGCGGGAGGACAGATACGCAGTATTTT. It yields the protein CATSRTTSGRTDTQYF.

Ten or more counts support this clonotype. The CDR3 loop reads CASSQASGTNTGELFF. The CDR3 DNA reads as TGTGCCAGCAGCCAGGCGAGCGGGACGAACACCGGGGAGCTGTTTTTT. The chain employs TRBV4-2 and TRBJ2-2; TRBD2 matches 7 bases. J gave up 0 bases and V 3 bases, and 4 bases lay outside the gene matches. The CDR3 has 16 residues. In germline, CDR1 is LGHNA, CDR2 YNFKEQ.

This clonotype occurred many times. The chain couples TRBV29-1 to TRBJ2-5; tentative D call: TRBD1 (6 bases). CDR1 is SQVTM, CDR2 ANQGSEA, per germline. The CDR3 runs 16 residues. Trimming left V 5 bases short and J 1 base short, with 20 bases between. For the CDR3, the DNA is TGCAGCGTTTACTCCTCTCGACAGGCCCTCCAAGAGACCCAGTACTTC. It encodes CSVYSSRQALQETQYF.

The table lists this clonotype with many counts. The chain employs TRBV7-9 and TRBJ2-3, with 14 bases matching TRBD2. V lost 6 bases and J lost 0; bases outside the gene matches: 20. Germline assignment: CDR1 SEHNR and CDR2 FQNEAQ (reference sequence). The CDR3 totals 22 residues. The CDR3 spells CASRPRTARTSGRHSSTDTQYF. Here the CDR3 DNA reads TGTGCCAGCAGACCGAGGACAGCACGGACTAGCGGGAGGCACTCTAGCACAGATACGCAGTATTTT.

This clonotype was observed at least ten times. The CDR3 sequence is CASSLRGSGETQYF. The CDR3 nucleotides read TGTGCCAGCAGTCTCAGGGGGAGCGGGGAGACCCAGTACTTC. This chain connects TRBV6-5 to TRBJ2-5; D is possibly TRBD1 (7 bases). Germline V gene lookup returns CDR1 MNHEY and CDR2 SVGAGI. The CDR3 has 14 amino acids. V lost 5 bases and J lost 5, with 15 bases in between.

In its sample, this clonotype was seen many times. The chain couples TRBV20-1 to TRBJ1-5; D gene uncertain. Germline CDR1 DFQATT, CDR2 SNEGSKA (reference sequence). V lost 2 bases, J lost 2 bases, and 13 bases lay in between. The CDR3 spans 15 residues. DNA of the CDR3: TGCAGTGCTAGACCAAGAGGGCTGGGCAATCAGCCCCAGCATTTT. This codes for CSARPRGLGNQPQHF.

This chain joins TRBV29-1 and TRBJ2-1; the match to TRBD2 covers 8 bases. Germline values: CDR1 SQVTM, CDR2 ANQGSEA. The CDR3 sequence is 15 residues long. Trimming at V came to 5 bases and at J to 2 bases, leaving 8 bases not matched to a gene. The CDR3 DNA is TGCAGCGTTCTCGGGGGGGGGAGCCCCTACAATGAGCAGTTCTTC. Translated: CSVLGGGSPYNEQFF.

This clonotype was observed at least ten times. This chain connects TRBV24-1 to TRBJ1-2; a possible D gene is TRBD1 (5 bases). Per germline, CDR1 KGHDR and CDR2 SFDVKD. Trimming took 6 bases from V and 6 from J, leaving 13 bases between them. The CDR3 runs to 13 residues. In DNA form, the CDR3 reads TGTGCCACCAGTTTAGGGAGAGGGGATGGCTACACCTTC. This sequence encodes CATSLGRGDGYTF.